The 24 T cell receptor beta chains below were found in one sample sequenced in a study of T cell changes during pregnancy in multiple sclerosis. The table came from immunoSEQ multiplex PCR; TCRdb's copy has only in-frame clones and leaves some out. This sample has about 87,000 clones; just over 90% occur once, and the top ten carry 1.3% to 1.5%. The material was peripheral blood, obtained in the third trimester of pregnancy. The receptor set was obtained from a female donor in good health, enrolled as a control in a pregnancy study.

The chain has TRBV4-1 and TRBJ2-7; the D gene is possibly TRBD2 (6 bases). V was clipped by 1 base and J by 0 bases, with 10 bases between them. CDR1 is MGHRA and CDR2 is YSYEKL in the germline V gene. The CDR3 covers 15 residues. The CDR3 region has the DNA TGCGCCAGCAGCCAAGTCTTCGGGAGCTCCTACGAGCAGTACTTC. It codes for CASSQVFGSSYEQYF.

The genes are TRBV5-6 and TRBJ2-7, with D possibly matching TRBD2 (6 bases). CDR3 size: 15 residues. CDR1 and CDR2 from the germline V gene are SGHDT and YYEEEE. V was shortened by 4 bases and J by 1 base, with 15 bases between the two germline ends. CDR3 protein: CASSPAPGASYEQYF. CDR3 sequence (DNA): TGTGCCAGCAGCCCCGCTCCGGGAGCGTCCTACGAGCAGTACTTC.

The V call is TRBV28, the J call TRBJ2-7; TRBD1 aligns across 8 bases. The germline V gene has CDR1 MDHEN and CDR2 SYDVKM. The ends lost 2 bases at V and 5 bases at J; junction bases unmatched: 5. The CDR3 runs to 14 residues. The CDR3 sequence: CASSLPVTGDEQYF. The CDR3 nucleotides are TGTGCCAGCAGTTTACCCGTGACAGGGGACGAGCAGTACTTC.

This clone has a single count. The V and J genes are TRBV28 and TRBJ1-3; D perhaps matches TRBD1 (5 bases). Germline V gene data show CDR1 as MDHEN and CDR2 as SYDVKM. V lost 3 bases and J 4 bases, leaving 10 bases between the germline ends. The CDR3 totals 14 residues. In DNA form, the CDR3 reads TGTGCCAGCAGTTTTAGAAACAGGGGAAACACCATATATTTT. Translating it yields CASSFRNRGNTIYF. Full variable domain (remainder filled in from reference TRBV28 and TRBJ1-3): DVKVTQSSRYLVKRTGEKVFLECVQDMDHENMFWYRQDPGLGLRLIYFSYDVKMKEKGDIPEGYSVSREKKERFSLILESASTNQTSMYLCASSFRNRGNTIYFGEGSWLTVV.

This sequence joins TRBV2 and TRBJ2-3; 9 bases line up with TRBD2. Germline V gives CDR1 SNHLY, CDR2 FYNNEI. V shed 5 bases and J 1 base; nucleotides not matched to a gene: 4. This CDR3 has 15 residues. CDR3 nucleotide sequence: TGTGCCAGCAGTTCCCGGACTAGCGGCACAGATACGCAGTATTTT. Translating it yields CASSSRTSGTDTQYF.

The V gene is TRBV10-3, the J gene TRBJ1-3, with 7 bases aligning to TRBD1. The CDR3 is 17 residues long. Germline loops: CDR1 ENHRY, CDR2 SYGVKD. V was pared by 6 bases and J by 8 bases, with 19 bases of the junction left unmatched. The CDR3 DNA reads as TGTGCCATCAGAGAAGAGCCCGGGACAGCTTTGGGGGACACCATATATTTT. Encoded protein: CAIREEPGTALGDTIYF.

CDR3 region: CASSIPTGSYGYTF. The CDR3 bases are TGTGCCAGTAGTATCCCCACAGGGAGCTATGGCTACACCTTC. The chain joins TRBV19 to TRBJ1-2; a weak D match, TRBD1 (6 bases). The CDR3 contains 14 residues. CDR1 is LNHDA and CDR2 is SQIVND in the germline V gene (reference sequence). Trimming cost V 3 bases and J 4 bases, with 12 bases left between them.

The genes are TRBV25-1 and TRBJ2-7; 8 positions agree with TRBD1. The ends lost 6 bases at V and 3 bases at J; junction bases unmatched: 10. The germline V gene has CDR1 MGHDK and CDR2 SYGVNS. The CDR3 spans 15 residues. The CDR3 DNA is TGTGCCAGCAGGCCGACAGGGGTGGCAGACTACGAGCAGTACTTC. This encodes CASRPTGVADYEQYF.

The V and J genes are TRBV7-9 and TRBJ2-7; 7 bases fit TRBD2. V lost 5 bases, J lost 3 bases, and 1 base stayed unmatched. Germline assignment: CDR1 SEHNR and CDR2 FQNEAQ (reference sequence). The length of the CDR3 is 12 residues. CDR3 DNA sequence: TGTGCCAGCAGCCCTAGCGGCTACGAGCAGTACTTC. This translates into CASSPSGYEQYF.

The genes are TRBV4-1 and TRBJ2-2, with unresolved D. The CDR3 spans 15 residues. Per the germline V gene, CDR1 is MGHRA and CDR2 is YSYEKL. The ends were cut back, 0 bases at V and 6 bases at J, with 11 bases in the middle. Here the CDR3 DNA reads TGCGCCAGCAGCCAAGAACCCTTAACGGCCGGGGAGCTGTTTTTT. This sequence encodes CASSQEPLTAGELFF.

V is TRBV5-8 and J is TRBJ1-5, with TRBD1 as a possible D gene (6 bases). The CDR3 covers 15 residues. The V end lost 5 bases, the J end lost 8 bases, and 20 bases lay between the germline ends. CDR1 is SGHTS and CDR2 is YDEGEE in the germline V gene. The CDR3 DNA follows: TGTGCCAGCAGACAAAGAGACACGGGGACAAAGCCCCAGCATTTT. Translation: CASRQRDTGTKPQHF.

The sample holds one count of this clone. The chain uses TRBV5-1 and TRBJ2-3; 11 bases line up with TRBD2. This CDR3 contains 14 residues. V lost 4 bases and J lost 8; bases outside the gene matches: 6. In germline, CDR1 is SGHRS, CDR2 YFSETQ. CDR3 bases: TGCGCCAGCAGCGGGACTAGCGGAACCCCTACGCAGTATTTT. This encodes CASSGTSGTPTQYF.

The chain employs TRBV5-1 and TRBJ2-7; 7 nucleotides match TRBD1. From germline, CDR1 is SGHRS and CDR2 YFSETQ. Trimming cost V 2 bases and J 3 bases; bases outside gene matches: 5. The CDR3 loop spans 14 amino acids. The CDR3 DNA follows: TGCGCCAGCAGCTTTTCGGGACAGAACTACGAGCAGTACTTC. Its translation: CASSFSGQNYEQYF.

The V and J genes are TRBV28 and TRBJ1-5, with 7 bases aligning to TRBD1. Germline CDR1 reads MDHEN; CDR2 reads SYDVKM. Trimming took 6 bases from V and 0 from J; bases not matched to a gene: 5. This CDR3 has 15 residues. CDR3 loop: CASSQQGYSNQPQHF. The CDR3 region has the DNA TGTGCCAGCAGCCAACAGGGGTATAGCAATCAGCCCCAGCATTTT.

The chain joins TRBV20-1 to TRBJ2-5; D unclear. The CDR3 extends over 10 amino acids. The germline CDR1 and CDR2 sequences are DFQATT and SNEGSKA (reference sequence). V was clipped by 5 bases and J by 5 bases, with 6 bases between them. CDR3 amino acids: CSAFYETQYF. The CDR3, as DNA: TGCAGTGCTTTCTACGAGACCCAGTACTTC.

DNA for the CDR3: TGTGCCAGCAGACCCCTAGCGGGAGTAGCAGATACGCAGTATTTT. Translating it yields CASRPLAGVADTQYF. The chain carries TRBV6-1 and TRBJ2-3, with 10 bases aligning to TRBD2. After removal of 6 bases from V and 4 bases from J, the junction contained 7 bases not matched to a gene. The CDR3 sequence is 15 residues long. From germline, CDR1 is MNHNS and CDR2 SASEGT.

The rearrangement links TRBV5-4 to TRBJ2-3, with 16 bases that match TRBD2. In germline, CDR1 is SGHNT, CDR2 YYREEE (reference sequence). The CDR3 is made up of 17 amino acids. V lost 4 bases to trimming and J lost 3 bases; unmatched junction nucleotides: 5. The DNA of the CDR3 is TGTGCCAGCAGCCCGGGACTAGCGGGAGGGCGGACAGATACGCAGTATTTT. Protein product: CASSPGLAGGRTDTQYF.

This chain uses TRBV7-8 with TRBJ1-4; possibly TRBD1 for D (5 bases). Germline CDR1 reads SGHVS; CDR2 reads FQNEAQ. The CDR3 sequence is 15 residues long. Trimming took 1 base from V and 7 from J, leaving 13 bases between them. The CDR3 DNA sequence: TGTGCCAGCAGCTTAGGACAGTCTCTAATTGAAAAACTGTTTTTT. It codes for CASSLGQSLIEKLFF.

The chain is built from TRBV7-9 and TRBJ2-1; maybe TRBD2 (7 bases). The CDR3 consists of 13 residues. Germline V gene lookup returns CDR1 SEHNR and CDR2 FQNEAQ (reference sequence). V lost 7 bases and J 9 bases, leaving 16 bases between the germline ends. The CDR3 nucleotides are TGTGCCAGCACCCTAGGGGGGGCAGCTGAGCAGTTCTTC. Amino acid sequence: CASTLGGAAEQFF.

The chain recombines TRBV6-1 with TRBJ1-1; tentatively, D is TRBD1 (5 bases). The V gene lost 3 bases and the J gene lost 4 bases, with 12 bases spanning the gap. The CDR3 is 14 amino acids. Germline lookup yields CDR1 MNHNS and CDR2 SASEGT. The DNA of the CDR3 is TGTGCCAGCAGTGATAATGGGGGGACCACTGAAGCTTTCTTT. Translated: CASSDNGGTTEAFF.

The rearrangement joins TRBV7-9 to TRBJ2-1; the match to TRBD2 covers 11 bases. Germline trimming cut 4 bases from V and 9 bases from J; bases unmatched to any gene: 5. CDR1 is SEHNR, CDR2 FQNEAQ, per germline (reference sequence). The CDR3 is 14 amino acids. For the CDR3, the DNA is TGTGCCAGCAGCTATAGCGGGAGGGCTAGTGAGCAGTTCTTC. This encodes CASSYSGRASEQFF.

As DNA, the CDR3 is TGTGCCAGCAACGGACTAGCGGGAGTCAGAGAGCAGTACTTC. Its translation is CASNGLAGVREQYF. The gene calls are TRBV28 and TRBJ2-7; 13 bases are a match to TRBD2. The CDR3 sequence is 14 residues long. Per germline, CDR1 MDHEN and CDR2 SYDVKM. Trimming at V came to 7 bases and at J to 7 bases, leaving 7 bases not matched to a gene.

V usage is TRBV7-2 and J usage is TRBJ2-7; 9 bases map to TRBD1. The germline V gene has CDR1 SGHTA and CDR2 FQGNSA. Trimming removed 3 bases from V and 4 bases from J; junction bases left unmatched: 7. There are 15 residues in the CDR3. CDR3 sequence (DNA): TGTGCCAGCAGCTTCCAGCCGGGACAGGGTTACGAGCAGTACTTC. Residues: CASSFQPGQGYEQYF.

V usage is TRBV2 and J usage is TRBJ1-1; 9 nucleotides match TRBD1. J lost 2 bases, V lost 6 bases, and 4 bases had no gene match. Germline V CDR1 and CDR2: SNHLY, FYNNEI. This CDR3 is 14 amino acids long. The CDR3 sequence is CASSDRGANTEAFF. CDR3 bases: TGTGCCAGCAGCGACAGGGGGGCAAACACTGAAGCTTTCTTT.